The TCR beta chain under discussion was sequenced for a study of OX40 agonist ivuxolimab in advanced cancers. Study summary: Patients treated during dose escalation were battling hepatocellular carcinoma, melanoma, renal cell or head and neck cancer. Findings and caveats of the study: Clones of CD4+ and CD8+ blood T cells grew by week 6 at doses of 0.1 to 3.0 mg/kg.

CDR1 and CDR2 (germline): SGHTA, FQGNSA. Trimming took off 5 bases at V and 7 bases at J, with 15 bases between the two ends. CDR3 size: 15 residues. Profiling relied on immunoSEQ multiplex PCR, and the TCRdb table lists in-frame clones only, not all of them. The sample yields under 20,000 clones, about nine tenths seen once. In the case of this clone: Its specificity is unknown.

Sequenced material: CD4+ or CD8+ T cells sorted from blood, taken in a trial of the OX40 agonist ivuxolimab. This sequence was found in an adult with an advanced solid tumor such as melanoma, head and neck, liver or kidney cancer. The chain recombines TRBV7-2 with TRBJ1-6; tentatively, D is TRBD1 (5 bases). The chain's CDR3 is CASSNKRGGNSPLHF. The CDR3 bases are TGTGCCAGCAGCAACAAACGGGGGGGGAATTCACCCCTCCACTTT.